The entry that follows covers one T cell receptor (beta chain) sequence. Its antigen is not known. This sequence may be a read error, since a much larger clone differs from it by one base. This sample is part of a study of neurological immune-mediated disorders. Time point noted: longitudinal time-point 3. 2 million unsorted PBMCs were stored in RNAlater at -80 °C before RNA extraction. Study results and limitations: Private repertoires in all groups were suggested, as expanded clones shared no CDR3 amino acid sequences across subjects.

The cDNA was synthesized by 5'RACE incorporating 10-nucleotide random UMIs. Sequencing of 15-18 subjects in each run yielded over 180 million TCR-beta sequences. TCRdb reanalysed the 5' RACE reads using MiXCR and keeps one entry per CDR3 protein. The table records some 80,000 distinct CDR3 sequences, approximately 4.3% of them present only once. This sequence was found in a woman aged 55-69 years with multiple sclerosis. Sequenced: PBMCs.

CDR3 in amino acids: CTSSFQGGATEAFF. CDR3 DNA sequence: TGTACCAGCAGTTTCCAAGGGGGGGCCACTGAAGCTTTCTTT. The gene calls are TRBV12-3 or TRBV12-4 and TRBJ1-1; TRBD1 might be the D (6 bases). The CDR3 consists of 14 residues.